The sequence of this TCR beta chain was determined in a study of radiation and T cells in renal cell carcinoma. This table comes from immunoSEQ multiplex PCR, and its TCRdb copy is limited to in-frame clones, with some not included. The table lists about 130,000 clones, approximately 90% of them singletons. The time point here: baseline pretreatment blood. The treatment here: 15 Gy SBRT to primary tumor, nephrectomy 4 weeks later. Germline-derived CDR1 and CDR2 are SGHRS and YFSETQ. Trimming at V came to 0 bases and at J to 4 bases, leaving 8 bases not matched to a gene. The CDR3 has 16 residues. Sample: blood, taken from a patient whose treatment included radiotherapy and nephrectomy. The clonotype originates from a woman aged 45-65 years with renal cell carcinoma. The chain has TRBV5-1 and TRBJ2-5; 8 bases map to TRBD1. CDR3 residues: CASSLGGTGHAETQYF. The CDR3 bases are TGCGCCAGCAGCTTGGGGGGGACAGGCCATGCAGAGACCCAGTACTTC.